The 11 T cell receptor beta chains in this list originate from one sample, sequenced in a study of cytomegalovirus exposure and HLA in healthy donors. PCR was performed using 60 Vbeta and 13 Jbeta primers. Only in-frame clones appear in the TCRdb table, and some are missing; sequencing was by immunoSEQ multiplex PCR. This sample carries approximately 120,000 clones, about 81% of them seen once, and the ten largest clones take about 1%. The sequencing input was PBMCs. All receptors derive from a woman aged 30 to 39 in good health and CMV-seronegative.

This chain links TRBV5-1 with TRBJ1-1, with D uncertain. The V end lost 4 bases, the J end lost 0 bases, and 7 bases lay between the germline ends. The CDR3 is made up of 13 amino acids. The germline V gene has CDR1 SGHRS and CDR2 YFSETQ. DNA for the CDR3: TGCGCCAGCAGCCCAACTATGAACACTGAAGCTTTCTTT. It encodes CASSPTMNTEAFF. Full variable domain (outside the CDR3, taken from reference TRBV5-1 and TRBJ1-1): KAGVTQTPRYLIKTRGQQVTLSCSPISGHRSVSWYQQTPGQGLQFLFEYFSETQRNKGNFPGRFSGRQFSNSRSEMNVSTLELGDSALYLCASSPTMNTEAFFGQGTRLTVV.

The rearrangement joins TRBV6-1 to TRBJ2-5; 8 positions agree with TRBD2. V dropped 5 bases and J dropped 4; count of bases not matched to a gene: 3. The CDR3 spans 13 residues. The germline V gene has CDR1 MNHNS and CDR2 SASEGT. CDR3 sequence (DNA): TGTGCCAGCAGTACGGGACTAGGAGAGACCCAGTACTTC. Amino acids: CASSTGLGETQYF.

The genes are TRBV4-1 and TRBJ2-4, with TRBD1 matching 7 bases. V lost 2 bases, J lost 3 bases, and 10 bases stayed unmatched. CDR1 is MGHRA and CDR2 is YSYEKL in the germline V gene. The CDR3 consists of 17 residues. CDR3 sequence: CASSQPLGGMGKNIQYF. CDR3 DNA: TGCGCCAGCAGCCAACCATTAGGGGGCATGGGCAAAAACATTCAGTACTTC.

The chain employs TRBV9 and TRBJ2-1; 11 bases line up with TRBD2. This CDR3 is 17 amino acids long. The germline CDR1 and CDR2 sequences are SGDLS and YYNGEE. Unmatched junction bases numbered 6, after V lost 0 bases and J lost 4 bases. CDR3 in amino acids: CASSVALVAGGYNEQFF. In DNA form, the CDR3 reads TGTGCCAGCAGCGTAGCTTTGGTAGCGGGAGGGTACAATGAGCAGTTCTTC.

This chain links TRBV11-1 with TRBJ2-5; perhaps TRBD2 as D (5 bases). V lost 6 bases, J lost 3 bases, and 17 bases lay in between. Germline V gives CDR1 SGHAT, CDR2 FQDESV (reference sequence). The CDR3 totals 15 residues. Here the CDR3 reads CASRPTRTREETQYF. The DNA for the CDR3 is TGTGCCAGCAGGCCTACCCGTACTAGGGAAGAGACCCAGTACTTC.

V usage is TRBV2 and J usage is TRBJ2-5; D perhaps matches TRBD1 (5 bases). Trimming removed 2 bases at V and 3 bases at J, with 10 bases between. Per the germline V gene, CDR1 is SNHLY and CDR2 is FYNNEI. This CDR3 is built from 14 residues. CDR3 DNA: TGTGCCAGCAGTGAATTTGGACAAGAAGAGACCCAGTACTTC. Translation gives CASSEFGQEETQYF. The full variable domain, its missing parts supplied by reference TRBV2 and TRBJ2-5, is EPEVTQTPSHQVTQMGQEVILRCVPISNHLYFYWYRQILGQKVEFLVSFYNNEISEKSEIFDDQFSVERPDGSNFTLKIRSTKLEDSAMYFCASSEFGQEETQYFGPGTRLLVL.

The V gene is TRBV27, the J gene TRBJ1-1; 11 bases line up with TRBD1. J was trimmed by 13 bases and V by 5 bases; bases with no gene match: 12. The V gene's germline CDR1 is MNHEY and CDR2 SMNVEV (reference sequence). The CDR3 has 14 residues. CDR3 bases: TGTGCCAGCAGTGGGACTTGGGACAGGGGGGCCGTTTTCTTT. Protein: CASSGTWDRGAVFF.

This chain connects TRBV19 to TRBJ2-7, with 11 bases matching TRBD1. The CDR3 spans 13 residues. The trim removed 6 bases at V and 4 bases at J, leaving 2 bases unmatched. Germline-derived CDR1 and CDR2 are LNHDA and SQIVND (reference sequence). The DNA of the CDR3 is TGTGCCAGTAGGGGGACAGGGGGATACGAGCAGTACTTC. Residues: CASRGTGGYEQYF.

The V gene is TRBV5-1, the J gene TRBJ2-7; 11 bases match TRBD1. CDR1 SGHRS and CDR2 YFSETQ come from the germline V gene. There are 14 residues in the CDR3. The ends lost 4 bases at V and 5 bases at J; junction bases unmatched: 5. The CDR3 bases are TGCGCCAGCAGCCCGGGGGACAGGGGGGACGAGCAGTACTTC. This codes for CASSPGDRGDEQYF.

The chain couples TRBV2 to TRBJ2-1; possible D gene TRBD1, 6 bases. Germline assignment: CDR1 SNHLY and CDR2 FYNNEI. This CDR3 is built from 16 residues. Trimming shortened V by 6 bases and J by 0 bases, and 15 bases separated the two germline ends. DNA for the CDR3: TGTGCCAGCAGCTTGGGTGGACAGAACTCCTACAATGAGCAGTTCTTC. It translates to CASSLGGQNSYNEQFF.

This clone was picked up one time. The J gene is TRBJ2-1, the V gene TRBV6-5; 10 nucleotides agree with TRBD2. V lost 6 bases to trimming and J lost 0 bases; unmatched junction nucleotides: 2. Per the germline V gene, CDR1 is MNHEY and CDR2 is SVGAGI. CDR3 length: 15 residues. CDR3 residues: CASSLAGVSYNEQFF. For the CDR3, the DNA is TGTGCCAGCAGCCTAGCGGGAGTCTCCTACAATGAGCAGTTCTTC.